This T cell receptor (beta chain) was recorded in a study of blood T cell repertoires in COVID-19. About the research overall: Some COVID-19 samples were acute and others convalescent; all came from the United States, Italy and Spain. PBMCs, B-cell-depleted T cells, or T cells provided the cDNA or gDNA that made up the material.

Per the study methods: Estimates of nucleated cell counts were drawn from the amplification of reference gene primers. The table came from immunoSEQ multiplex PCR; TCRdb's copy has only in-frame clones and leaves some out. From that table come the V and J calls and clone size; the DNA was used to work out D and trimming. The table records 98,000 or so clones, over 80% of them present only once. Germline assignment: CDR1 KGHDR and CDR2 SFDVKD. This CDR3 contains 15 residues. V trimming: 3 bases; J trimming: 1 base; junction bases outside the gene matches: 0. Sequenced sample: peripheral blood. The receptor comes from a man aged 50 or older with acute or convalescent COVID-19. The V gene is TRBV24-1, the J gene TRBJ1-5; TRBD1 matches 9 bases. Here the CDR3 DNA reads TGTGCCACCAGTGATACAGGGGGCAGCAATCAGCCCCAGCATTTT. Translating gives CATSDTGGSNQPQHF.